This passage covers 9 T cell receptor beta chains from one sample sequenced in a study of cytomegalovirus exposure and HLA in healthy donors. Primers included in the PCR were 60 Vbeta and 13 Jbeta primers. Libraries were prepared by immunoSEQ multiplex PCR; TCRdb keeps only in-frame clonotypes and omits some of them. Of over 150,000 clones in the sample, around nine tenths were seen once. Sequenced input: PBMCs. These receptor sequences come from a woman under 40 in good health and CMV-seronegative.

V gene TRBV18 combines with J gene TRBJ1-1; possible D gene TRBD1, 6 bases. V shed 6 bases and J shed 3 bases, with 17 bases lying between them. This CDR3 has 15 amino acids. Germline CDR1 KGHSH, CDR2 LQKENI. The CDR3: CASSLKGVGDTEAFF. The CDR3 DNA sequence: TGTGCCAGCTCCCTAAAGGGGGTAGGGGACACTGAAGCTTTCTTT.

This chain connects TRBV19 to TRBJ2-7, with 7 bases fitting TRBD2. The ends lost 11 bases at V and 0 bases at J; junction bases unmatched: 10. Germline assignment: CDR1 LNHDA and CDR2 SQIVND (reference sequence). This CDR3 is built from 14 residues. CDR3 sequence: CAVPVGGNSYEQYF. CDR3 bases: TGTGCCGTGCCAGTGGGGGGGAACTCCTACGAGCAGTACTTC.

This clone was seen many times. The chain carries TRBV28 and TRBJ1-1, with a possible D match to TRBD1 (5 bases). This CDR3 is built from 13 residues. The germline gives CDR1 MDHEN, CDR2 SYDVKM. V was shortened by 8 bases and J by 4 bases, with 14 bases between the two germline ends. In DNA form, the CDR3 reads TGTGCCAGCTGGCGGGGGTTGGGCACTGAAGCTTTCTTT. It translates to CASWRGLGTEAFF.

Here the CDR3 reads CASSKQGNTEAFF. The DNA of the CDR3 is TGTGCCAGCAGTAAACAGGGGAACACTGAAGCTTTCTTT. The rearrangement links TRBV7-6 to TRBJ1-1; D might be TRBD1 (6 bases). The CDR3 runs 13 residues. Trimming stripped 6 bases from V and 1 base from J, with 9 bases between. Per the germline V gene, CDR1 is SGHVS and CDR2 is FNYEAQ.

The V gene is TRBV27, the J gene TRBJ2-7; D might be TRBD1 (5 bases). V gave up 0 bases and J gave up 3 bases, with 12 bases separating them. The CDR3 is made up of 15 amino acids. CDR1 is MNHEY, CDR2 SMNVEV, per germline (reference sequence). The CDR3 bases are TGTGCCAGCAGTTTATCCCTTGGCAGGGACTACGAGCAGTACTTC. Its translation: CASSLSLGRDYEQYF.

The chain uses TRBV15 and TRBJ2-3; D unresolved. The CDR3 is 15 residues long. Deletions cut 0 bases from V and 0 bases from J, with 7 bases between. CDR1 LNHNV and CDR2 YYDKDF come from the germline V gene (reference sequence). In DNA form, the CDR3 reads TGTGCCACCAGCAGAGATCCGGGTAGCACAGATACGCAGTATTTT. Translated, it gives CATSRDPGSTDTQYF.

The chain couples TRBV5-8 to TRBJ1-5; no reliable D call. The V end was cut by 0 bases, the J end by 7 bases, with 11 bases between. The germline V gene has CDR1 SGHTS and CDR2 YDEGEE. The CDR3 totals 14 residues. The CDR3 DNA is TGTGCCAGCAGCTTGGAGAGGTTATGGCAGCCCCAGCATTTT. Protein sequence: CASSLERLWQPQHF.

V usage is TRBV7-2 and J usage is TRBJ2-2; TRBD2 matches 12 bases. The CDR3 totals 15 residues. The ends lost 4 bases at V and 6 bases at J; junction bases unmatched: 3. From germline, CDR1 is SGHTA and CDR2 FQGNSA. CDR3 sequence (DNA): TGTGCCAGCAGCTCTAGCGGGGGGGCCCCCGGGGAGCTGTTTTTT. Its translation is CASSSSGGAPGELFF.

The chain uses TRBV7-9 and TRBJ2-3, with D unclear. V lost 4 bases to trimming and J lost 2 bases, with 4 bases between them. CDR3 length equals 12 residues. From germline, CDR1 is SEHNR and CDR2 FQNEAQ (reference sequence). The CDR3 loop reads CASSSVTDTQYF. DNA for the CDR3: TGTGCCAGCAGCTCCGTCACAGATACGCAGTATTTT.